This entry concerns a single TCR beta chain. The data were produced by immunoSEQ multiplex PCR, yet TCRdb's version contains in-frame clones alone and is incomplete. There are 300,000 or so clones in the sample; 70% to 90% occur only once, and 1% to 1.5% lies in the top ten. The V segment lost 7 bases and the J segment 7 bases; nucleotides outside the gene matches: 5. The germline CDR1 and CDR2 sequences are SGHRS and YFSETQ. The CDR3 loop spans 14 amino acids. The data stem from a study of blood T cell repertoires in COVID-19. About the study: Whether acute or convalescent, the COVID-19 samples came from the United States, Italy and Spain.

This sequence originates from a man aged 65 to 79 with acute or convalescent COVID-19. The V and J genes are TRBV5-1 and TRBJ2-1, with 13 bases identical to TRBD2. The specimen sequenced was peripheral blood. The CDR3 DNA sequence: TGCGCCAGCGTCGGGACTAGCGGGGCGAATGAGCAGTTCTTC. This codes for CASVGTSGANEQFF.